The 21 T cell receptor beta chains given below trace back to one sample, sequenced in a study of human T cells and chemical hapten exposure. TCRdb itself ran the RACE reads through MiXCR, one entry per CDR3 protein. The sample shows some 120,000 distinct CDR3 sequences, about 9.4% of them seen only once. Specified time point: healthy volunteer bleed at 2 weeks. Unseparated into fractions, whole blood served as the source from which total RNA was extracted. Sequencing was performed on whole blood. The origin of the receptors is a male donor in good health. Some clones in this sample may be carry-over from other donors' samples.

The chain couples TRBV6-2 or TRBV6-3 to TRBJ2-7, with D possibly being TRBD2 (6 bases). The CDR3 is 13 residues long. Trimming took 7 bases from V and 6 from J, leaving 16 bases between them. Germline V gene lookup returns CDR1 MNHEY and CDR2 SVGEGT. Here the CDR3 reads CASNLATASEQYF. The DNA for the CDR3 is TGTGCCAGCAATCTAGCGACAGCCTCCGAGCAGTACTTC.

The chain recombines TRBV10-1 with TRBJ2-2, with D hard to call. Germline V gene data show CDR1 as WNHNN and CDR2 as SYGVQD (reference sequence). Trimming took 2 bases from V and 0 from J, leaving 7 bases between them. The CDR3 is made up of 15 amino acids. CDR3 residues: CASSEVHPNTGELFF. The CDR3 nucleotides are TGCGCCAGCAGTGAGGTACATCCGAACACCGGGGAGCTGTTTTTT.

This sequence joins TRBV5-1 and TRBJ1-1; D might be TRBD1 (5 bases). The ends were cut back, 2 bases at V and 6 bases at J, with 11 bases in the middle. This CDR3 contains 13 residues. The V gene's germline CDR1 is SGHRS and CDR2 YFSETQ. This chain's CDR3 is CASSFQGSAEAFF. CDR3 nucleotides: TGCGCCAGCAGCTTCCAGGGTTCGGCTGAAGCTTTCTTT.

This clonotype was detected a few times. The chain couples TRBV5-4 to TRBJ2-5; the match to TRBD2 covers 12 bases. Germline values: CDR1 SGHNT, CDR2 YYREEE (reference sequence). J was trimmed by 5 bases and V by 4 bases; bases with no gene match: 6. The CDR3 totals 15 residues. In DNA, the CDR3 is TGTGCCAGCAGCCAGCTAGCGGGAGGGCCTGAGACCCAGTACTTC. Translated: CASSQLAGGPETQYF. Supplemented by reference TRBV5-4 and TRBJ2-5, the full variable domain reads ETGVTQSPTHLIKTRGQQVTLRCSSQSGHNTVSWYQQALGQGPQFIFQYYREEENGRGNFPPRFSGLQFPNYSSELNVNALELDDSALYLCASSQLAGGPETQYFGPGTRLLVL.

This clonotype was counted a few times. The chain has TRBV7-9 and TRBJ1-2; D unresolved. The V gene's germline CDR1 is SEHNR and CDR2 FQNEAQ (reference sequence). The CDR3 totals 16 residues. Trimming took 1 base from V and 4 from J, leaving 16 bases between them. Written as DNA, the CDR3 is TGTGCCAGCAGCTTAGGAGATAGAGCTACGGCCTATGGCTACACCTTC. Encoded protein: CASSLGDRATAYGYTF.

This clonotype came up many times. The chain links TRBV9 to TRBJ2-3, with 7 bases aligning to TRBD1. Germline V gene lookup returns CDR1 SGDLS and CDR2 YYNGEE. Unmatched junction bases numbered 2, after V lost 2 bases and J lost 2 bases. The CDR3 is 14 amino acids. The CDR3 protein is CASSVDRATDTQYF. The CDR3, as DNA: TGTGCCAGCAGCGTCGACAGGGCCACAGATACGCAGTATTTT.

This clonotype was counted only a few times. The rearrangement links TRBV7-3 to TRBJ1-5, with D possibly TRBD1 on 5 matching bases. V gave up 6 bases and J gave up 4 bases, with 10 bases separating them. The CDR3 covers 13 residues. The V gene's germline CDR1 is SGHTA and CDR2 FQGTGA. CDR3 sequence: CASSLGANQPQHF. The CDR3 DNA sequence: TGTGCCAGCAGTCTAGGGGCGAATCAGCCCCAGCATTTT. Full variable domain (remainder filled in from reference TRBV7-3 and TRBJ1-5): GAGVSQTPSNKVTEKGKYVELRCDPISGHTALYWYRQSLGQGPEFLIYFQGTGAADDSGLPNDRFFAVRPEGSVSTLKIQRTERGDSAVYLCASSLGANQPQHFGDGTRLSIL.

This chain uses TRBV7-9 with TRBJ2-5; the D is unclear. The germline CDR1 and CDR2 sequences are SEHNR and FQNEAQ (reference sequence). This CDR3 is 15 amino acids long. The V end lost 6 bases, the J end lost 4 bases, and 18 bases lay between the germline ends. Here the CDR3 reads CASSDSVSSLETQYF. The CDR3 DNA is TGTGCCAGCAGTGATTCGGTTTCTAGTCTAGAGACCCAGTACTTC.

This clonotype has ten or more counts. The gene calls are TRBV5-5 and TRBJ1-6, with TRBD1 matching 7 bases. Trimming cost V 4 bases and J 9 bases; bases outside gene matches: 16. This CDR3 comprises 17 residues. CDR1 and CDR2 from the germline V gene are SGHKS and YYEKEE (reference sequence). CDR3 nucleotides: TGTGCCAGCAGCCCAGACAGGGTCGAAAGGTTTAGTTCACCCCTCCACTTT. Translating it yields CASSPDRVERFSSPLHF.

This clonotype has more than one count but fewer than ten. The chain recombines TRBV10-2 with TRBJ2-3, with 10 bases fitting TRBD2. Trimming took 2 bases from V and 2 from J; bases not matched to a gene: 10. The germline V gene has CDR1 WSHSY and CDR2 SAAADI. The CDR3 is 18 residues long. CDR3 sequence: CASSEVASGSANTDTQYF. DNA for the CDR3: TGCGCCAGCAGTGAGGTGGCTAGCGGGAGTGCAAACACAGATACGCAGTATTTT.

CDR3 sequence: CSARRPTRGGTQETQYF. The CDR3 bases are TGCAGTGCTAGGAGGCCTACGCGCGGGGGGACCCAAGAGACCCAGTACTTC. This rearrangement joins TRBV20-1 to TRBJ2-5; TRBD2 matches at 8 bases. CDR3 size: 17 residues. V lost 3 bases and J lost 1; bases outside the gene matches: 13. Per germline, CDR1 DFQATT and CDR2 SNEGSKA (reference sequence).

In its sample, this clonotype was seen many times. Here the CDR3 DNA reads TGTGCCAGCAGCATCCTTGGACCCTTTAATGAGCAGTTCTTC. Protein sequence: CASSILGPFNEQFF. The chain links TRBV11-3 to TRBJ2-1; D uncertain. Per germline, CDR1 SGHNT and CDR2 YENEEA. Between the trimmed V and J ends, which lost 5 bases and 7 bases, there was a span of 15 bases. There are 14 residues in the CDR3.

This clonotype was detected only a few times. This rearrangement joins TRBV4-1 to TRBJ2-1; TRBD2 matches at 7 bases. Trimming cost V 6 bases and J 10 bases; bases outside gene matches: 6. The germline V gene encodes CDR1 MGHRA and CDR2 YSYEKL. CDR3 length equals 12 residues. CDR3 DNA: TGCGCCAGCAGTGACCGACTAGCCGAGCAGTTCTTC. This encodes CASSDRLAEQFF.

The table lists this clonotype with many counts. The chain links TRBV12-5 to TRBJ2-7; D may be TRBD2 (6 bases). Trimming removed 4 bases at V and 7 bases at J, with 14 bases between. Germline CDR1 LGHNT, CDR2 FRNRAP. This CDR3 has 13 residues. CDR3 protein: CASGSGGLTEQYF. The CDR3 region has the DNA TGTGCTAGTGGTTCCGGGGGACTGACTGAGCAGTACTTC.

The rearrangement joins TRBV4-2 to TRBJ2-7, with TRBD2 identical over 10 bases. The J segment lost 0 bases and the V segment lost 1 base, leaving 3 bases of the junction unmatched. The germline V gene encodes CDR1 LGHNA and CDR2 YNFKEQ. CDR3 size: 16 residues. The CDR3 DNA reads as TGTGCCAGCAGCCAAGGATTAGCGGGGGGCTCCTACGAGCAGTACTTC. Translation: CASSQGLAGGSYEQYF.

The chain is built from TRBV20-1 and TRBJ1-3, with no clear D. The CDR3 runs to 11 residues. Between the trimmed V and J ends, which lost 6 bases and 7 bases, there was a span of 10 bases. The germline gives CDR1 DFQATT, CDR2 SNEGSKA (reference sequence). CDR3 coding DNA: TGCAGTGCCGGCCAATTGAACACCATATATTTT. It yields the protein CSAGQLNTIYF.

CDR3 sequence (DNA): TGTGCCAGCAGCTTGGGGGCCGGTGAGCAGTTCTTC. This sequence encodes CASSLGAGEQFF. The chain couples TRBV5-8 to TRBJ2-1; D call uncertain. The germline V gene encodes CDR1 SGHTS and CDR2 YDEGEE. CDR3 length equals 12 residues. Trimming took 0 bases from V and 9 from J, leaving 7 bases between them.

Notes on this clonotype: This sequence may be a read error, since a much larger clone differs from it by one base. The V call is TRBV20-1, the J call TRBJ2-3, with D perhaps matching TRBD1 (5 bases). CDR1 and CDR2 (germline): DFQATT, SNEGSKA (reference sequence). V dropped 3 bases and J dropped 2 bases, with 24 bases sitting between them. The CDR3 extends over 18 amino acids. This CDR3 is CSASTTLGLVEPTDTQYF. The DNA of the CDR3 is TGCAGTGCTAGCACCACCCTGGGGCTAGTGGAGCCCACAGATACGCAGTATTTT.

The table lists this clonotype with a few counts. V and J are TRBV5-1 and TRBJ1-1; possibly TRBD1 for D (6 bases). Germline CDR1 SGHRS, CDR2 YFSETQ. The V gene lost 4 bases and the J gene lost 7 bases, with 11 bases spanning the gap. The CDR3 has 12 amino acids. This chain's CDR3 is CASSGEQGEAFF. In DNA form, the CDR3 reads TGCGCCAGCAGCGGGGAACAGGGTGAAGCTTTCTTT.

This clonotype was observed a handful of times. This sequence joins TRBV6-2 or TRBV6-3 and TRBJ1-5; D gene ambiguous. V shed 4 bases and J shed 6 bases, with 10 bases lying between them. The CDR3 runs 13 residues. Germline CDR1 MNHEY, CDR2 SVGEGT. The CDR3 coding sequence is TGTGCCAGCAGTTTTGACGTCGGTCAGCCCCAGCATTTT. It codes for CASSFDVGQPQHF.

CDR3 sequence (DNA): TGCAGTGCTAGAGATCGGGGGGGAGTCAACACTGAAGCTTTCTTT. Residues: CSARDRGGVNTEAFF. The chain couples TRBV20-1 to TRBJ1-1; TRBD1 is a possible D gene (5 bases). V lost 0 bases and J lost 2, with 13 bases in between. Germline V gives CDR1 DFQATT, CDR2 SNEGSKA (reference sequence). The CDR3 has 15 amino acids.